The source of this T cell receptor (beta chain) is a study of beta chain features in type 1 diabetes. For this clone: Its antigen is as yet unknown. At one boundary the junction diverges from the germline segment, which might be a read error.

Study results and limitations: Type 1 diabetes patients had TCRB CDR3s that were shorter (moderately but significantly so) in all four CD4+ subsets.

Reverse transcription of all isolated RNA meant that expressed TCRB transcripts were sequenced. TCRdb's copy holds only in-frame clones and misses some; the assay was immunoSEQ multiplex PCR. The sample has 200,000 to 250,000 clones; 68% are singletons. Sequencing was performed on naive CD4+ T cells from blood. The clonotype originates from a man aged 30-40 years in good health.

The CDR3 DNA sequence: TGTGCCAGCAGCGTAGAATCAAAGGGGCCCTACGAGCAGTACTTC. Residues: CASSVESKGPYEQYF. This chain connects TRBV11-2 to TRBJ2-7; possibly TRBD1 for D (5 bases). The germline gives CDR1 SGHAT, CDR2 FQNNGV. The length of the CDR3 is 15 residues.